The next 9 T cell receptor beta chains were all read from a single sample in a study of T-cell reconstitution after alpha-beta-depleted transplantation in children. Construction of the TCRbeta library involved unique molecular identifiers. TCRdb analysed the PCR reads with MiXCR anew, one entry per CDR3 protein. The profile shows fewer than 250,000 distinct CDR3 sequences, under 20% of them singletons. The sequenced sample was PBMCs, mostly from graft donor cells, obtained 360 days after TCRalphabeta/CD19-depleted stem cell transplant. The receptor set was obtained from a male patient under 10 years old who had a stem cell transplant for acute lymphoblastic leukemia, so the T cells may come from the graft donor.

This chain uses TRBV29-1 with TRBJ2-1; 7 positions match TRBD1. The ends lost 8 bases at V and 7 bases at J; junction bases unmatched: 14. Germline V gene data show CDR1 as SQVTM and CDR2 as ANQGSEA. CDR3 size: 14 residues. CDR3: CSTGTARIRNEQFF. The CDR3 bases are TGCAGCACCGGGACAGCCCGTATACGGAATGAGCAGTTCTTC.

V usage is TRBV18 and J usage is TRBJ2-7, with a weak D call TRBD2 (6 bases). Trimming cost V 6 bases and J 6 bases, with 21 bases left between them. Germline V CDR1 and CDR2: KGHSH, LQKENI. This CDR3 is 15 amino acids long. Here the CDR3 DNA reads TGTGCCAGCTCGCAGGCGGGATCTAGGTCGCCCGAGCAGTACTTC. This codes for CASSQAGSRSPEQYF.

The chain couples TRBV11-2 to TRBJ2-1; 14 bases fit TRBD2. This CDR3 is built from 20 residues. CDR1 and CDR2 (germline): SGHAT, FQNNGV. V shed 1 base, J shed 2 bases, and the junction held 10 bases outside the gene matches. In DNA, the CDR3 is TGTGCCAGCAGCTTAGTGAGACTAGCGGGGGGGCCGGTTGCCTACAATGAGCAGTTCTTC. This translates into CASSLVRLAGGPVAYNEQFF.

J is TRBJ2-2 and V is TRBV7-9; the D gene could be TRBD1 or TRBD2 (5 bases each). Between the trimmed V and J ends, which lost 3 bases and 7 bases, there was a span of 12 bases. The germline gives CDR1 SEHNR, CDR2 FQNEAQ (reference sequence). The CDR3 spans 14 residues. CDR3 sequence (DNA): TGTGCCAGCAGCTTTCCCTGGGGGAACGGGGAGCTGTTTTTT. This codes for CASSFPWGNGELFF.

This clonotype has more than one count but fewer than ten. The V gene is TRBV13, the J gene TRBJ2-3, with D unresolved. CDR1 and CDR2 (germline): PRHDT, FYEKMQ (reference sequence). The CDR3 contains 16 residues. V lost 4 bases to trimming and J lost 1 base, with 15 bases between them. DNA of the CDR3: TGTGCCAGCAGCTCCTCCGACGGGTCCCGCACAGATACGCAGTATTTT. It translates to CASSSSDGSRTDTQYF.

The rearrangement joins TRBV5-6 to TRBJ2-1, with TRBD2 matching over 8 bases. CDR1 SGHDT and CDR2 YYEEEE come from the germline V gene. Trimming at V came to 1 base and at J to 7 bases, leaving 13 bases not matched to a gene. The CDR3 is made up of 17 amino acids. The CDR3 DNA follows: TGTGCCAGCAGCTTGTCCGGGACTAGTCTTCGCGGGAATGAGCAGTTCTTC. Translating it yields CASSLSGTSLRGNEQFF.

The genes are TRBV18 and TRBJ1-5, with a possible D match to TRBD1 (5 bases). The CDR3 has 13 residues. V was clipped by 3 bases and J by 7 bases, with 10 bases between them. Germline lookup yields CDR1 KGHSH and CDR2 LQKENI. The CDR3 bases are TGTGCCAGCTCACCGTACCAGGGCCAGCCCCAGCATTTT. Translating gives CASSPYQGQPQHF.

The chain couples TRBV7-9 to TRBJ2-3, with 8 bases aligning to TRBD1. The CDR3 length is 17 residues. V lost 1 base and J lost 2; bases outside the gene matches: 8. Germline V gives CDR1 SEHNR, CDR2 FQNEAQ (reference sequence). In DNA, the CDR3 is TGTGCCAGCAGCTTAGAAGACAGGGGCTTTACCACAGATACGCAGTATTTT. It encodes CASSLEDRGFTTDTQYF.

The rearrangement links TRBV28 to TRBJ2-2; D unclear. CDR3 length: 12 amino acids. V gave up 6 bases and J gave up 5 bases, with 7 bases separating them. CDR1 MDHEN and CDR2 SYDVKM come from the germline V gene. The DNA for the CDR3 is TGTGCCAGCAGCCCGCCAACCGGGGAGCTGTTTTTT. Residues: CASSPPTGELFF.